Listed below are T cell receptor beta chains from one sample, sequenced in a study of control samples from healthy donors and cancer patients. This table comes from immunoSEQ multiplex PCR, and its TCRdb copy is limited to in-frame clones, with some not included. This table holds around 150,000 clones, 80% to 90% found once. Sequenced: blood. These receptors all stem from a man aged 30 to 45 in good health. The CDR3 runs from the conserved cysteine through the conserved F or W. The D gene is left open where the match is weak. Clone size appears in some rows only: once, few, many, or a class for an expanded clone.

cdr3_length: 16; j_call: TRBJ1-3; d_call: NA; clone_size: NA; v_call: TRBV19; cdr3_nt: TGTGCCAGTAGTATAAGAGAGGGAAACTCTGGAAACACCATATATTTT; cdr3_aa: CASSIREGNSGNTIYF
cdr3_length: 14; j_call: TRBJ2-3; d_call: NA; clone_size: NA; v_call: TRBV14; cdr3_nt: TGTGCCAGCAGCCTACAGGTTGGGACAGATACGCAGTATTTT; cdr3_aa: CASSLQVGTDTQYF
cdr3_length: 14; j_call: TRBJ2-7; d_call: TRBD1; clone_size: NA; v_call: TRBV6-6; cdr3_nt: TGTGCCAGCAGTGCGGGCAGGGGGAGCTACGAGCAGTACTTC; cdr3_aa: CASSAGRGSYEQYF
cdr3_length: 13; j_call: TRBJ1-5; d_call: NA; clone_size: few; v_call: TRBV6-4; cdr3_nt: TGTGCCAGCAGTGAACAGGGTGGACAGCCCCAGCATTTT; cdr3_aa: CASSEQGGQPQHF
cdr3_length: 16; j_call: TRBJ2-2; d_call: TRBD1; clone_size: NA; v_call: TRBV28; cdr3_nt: TGTGCCAGCAGTTTGCCCGGGACAGGGGTCACCGGGGAGCTGTTTTTT; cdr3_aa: CASSLPGTGVTGELFF
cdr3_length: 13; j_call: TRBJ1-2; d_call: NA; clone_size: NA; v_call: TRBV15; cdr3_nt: TGTGCCACCAGCAGAGTGGGCCGGGGTGGCTACACCTTC; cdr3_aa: CATSRVGRGGYTF
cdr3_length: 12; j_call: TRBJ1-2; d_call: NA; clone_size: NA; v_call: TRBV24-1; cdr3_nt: TGTGCCACCAGTGATTCGTCATTTGGCTACACCTTC; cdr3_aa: CATSDSSFGYTF
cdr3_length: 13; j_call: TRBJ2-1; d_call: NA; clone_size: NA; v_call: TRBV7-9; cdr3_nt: TGTGCCAGCAGCTTAGCGCCGGGAAATGAGCAGTTCTTC; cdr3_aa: CASSLAPGNEQFF
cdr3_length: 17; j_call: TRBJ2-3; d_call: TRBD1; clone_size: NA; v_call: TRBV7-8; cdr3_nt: TGTGCCAGCAGCACCCCAGGACAGGGGAGGTGGACAGATACGCAGTATTTT; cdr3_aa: CASSTPGQGRWTDTQYF
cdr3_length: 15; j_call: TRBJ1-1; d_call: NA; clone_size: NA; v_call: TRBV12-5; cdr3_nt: TGTGCTAGTGGTTTGGTACAGACCCCGAACACTGAAGCTTTCTTT; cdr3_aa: CASGLVQTPNTEAFF
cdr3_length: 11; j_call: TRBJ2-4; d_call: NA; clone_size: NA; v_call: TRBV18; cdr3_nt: TGTGCCAGCTCACTGGGAGACATTCAGTACTTC; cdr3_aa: CASSLGDIQYF
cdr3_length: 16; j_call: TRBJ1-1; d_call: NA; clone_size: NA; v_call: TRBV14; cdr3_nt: TGTGCCAGCAGCTTCGGGACTACAGGGATGAACACTGAAGCTTTCTTT; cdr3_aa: CASSFGTTGMNTEAFF
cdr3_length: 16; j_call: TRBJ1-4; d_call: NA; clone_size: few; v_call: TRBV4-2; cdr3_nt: TGTGCCAGCAGCCAAGATCGACAGAGGGTGAATGAAAAACTGTTTTTT; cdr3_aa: CASSQDRQRVNEKLFF
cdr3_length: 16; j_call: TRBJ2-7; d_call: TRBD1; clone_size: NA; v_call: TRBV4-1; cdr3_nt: TGCGCCAGCAGCCAAGAGTTACAGGGGGGCTCCTACGAGCAGTACTTC; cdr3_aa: CASSQELQGGSYEQYF
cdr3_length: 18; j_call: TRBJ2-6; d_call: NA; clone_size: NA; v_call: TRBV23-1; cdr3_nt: TGCGCCAGCAGTCATCAAAAGACGCGGACCTCTGGGGCCAACGTCCTGACTTTC; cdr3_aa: CASSHQKTRTSGANVLTF
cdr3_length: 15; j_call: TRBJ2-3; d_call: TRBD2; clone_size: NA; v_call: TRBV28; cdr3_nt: TGTGCCAGTCCCCCCATTGGCGGGAGGACAGATACGCAGTATTTT; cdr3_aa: CASPPIGGRTDTQYF
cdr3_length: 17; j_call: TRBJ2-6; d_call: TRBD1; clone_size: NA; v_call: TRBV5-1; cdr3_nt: TGCGCCAGCAGCCCTGGGGACAGAGACTCTGGGGCCAACGTCCTGACTTTC; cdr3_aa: CASSPGDRDSGANVLTF
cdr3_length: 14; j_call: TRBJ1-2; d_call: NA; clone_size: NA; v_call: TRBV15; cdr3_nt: TGTGCCACCAGCAGAGTGCCGGGGAACTATGGCTACACCTTC; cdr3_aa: CATSRVPGNYGYTF
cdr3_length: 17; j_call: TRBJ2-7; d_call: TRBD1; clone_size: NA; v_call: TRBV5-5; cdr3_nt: TGTGCCAGCAGCTTGGCTAGGACAGGCCGTGACGCTTACGAGCAGTACTTC; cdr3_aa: CASSLARTGRDAYEQYF
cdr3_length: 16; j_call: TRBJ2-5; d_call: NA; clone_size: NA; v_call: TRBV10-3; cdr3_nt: TGTGCCATCAGTGAGGGGAAACTACGCTACCAAGAGACCCAGTACTTC; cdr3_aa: CAISEGKLRYQETQYF
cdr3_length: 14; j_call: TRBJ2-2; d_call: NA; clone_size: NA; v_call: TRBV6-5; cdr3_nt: TGTGCCAGCATAACGGGGGCTGATACCGGGGAGCTGTTTTTT; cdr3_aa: CASITGADTGELFF
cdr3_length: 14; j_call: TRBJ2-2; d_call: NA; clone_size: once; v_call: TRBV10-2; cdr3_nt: TGCGCCAGCAGTGTAAGACAGGACACCGGGGAGCTGTTTTTT; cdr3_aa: CASSVRQDTGELFF
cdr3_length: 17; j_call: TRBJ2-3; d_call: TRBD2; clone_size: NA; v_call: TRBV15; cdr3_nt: TGTGCCACCAGCTCGCCCGGACTAGCGGGACTCACAGATACGCAGTATTTT; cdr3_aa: CATSSPGLAGLTDTQYF
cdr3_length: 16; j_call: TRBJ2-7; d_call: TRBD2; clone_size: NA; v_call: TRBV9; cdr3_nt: TGTGCCAGCAGCGTGACTAGCGGGACTGGCTCCTACGAGCAGTACTTC; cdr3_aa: CASSVTSGTGSYEQYF
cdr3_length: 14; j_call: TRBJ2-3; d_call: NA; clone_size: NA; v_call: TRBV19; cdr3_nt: TGTGCCAGTAGTCCCATGACAGTTCCAGATACGCAGTATTTT; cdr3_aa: CASSPMTVPDTQYF
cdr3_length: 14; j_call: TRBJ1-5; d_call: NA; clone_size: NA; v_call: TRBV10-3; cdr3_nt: TGTGCCATCAGTGAGGTGACAGCTAATCAGCCCCAGCATTTT; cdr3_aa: CAISEVTANQPQHF
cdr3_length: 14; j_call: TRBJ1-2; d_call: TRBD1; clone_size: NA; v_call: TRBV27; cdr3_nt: TGTGCCAGCAGGGGGACAGAAGCTAACTATGGCTACACCTTC; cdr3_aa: CASRGTEANYGYTF
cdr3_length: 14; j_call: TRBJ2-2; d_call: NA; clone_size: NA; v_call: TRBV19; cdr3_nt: TGTGCCAGTAGTATAGATCGAGAAACCGGGGAGCTGTTTTTT; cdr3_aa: CASSIDRETGELFF
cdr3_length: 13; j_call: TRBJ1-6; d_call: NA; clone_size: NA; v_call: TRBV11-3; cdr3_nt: TGTGCCAGCAGCTTAAGCGCGAGGTCACCCCTCCACTTT; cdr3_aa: CASSLSARSPLHF
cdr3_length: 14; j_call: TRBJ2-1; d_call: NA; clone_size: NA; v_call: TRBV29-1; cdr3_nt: TGCAGCGTTGATGCGGAACCTCGGGAGAATGAGCAGTTCTTC; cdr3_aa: CSVDAEPRENEQFF
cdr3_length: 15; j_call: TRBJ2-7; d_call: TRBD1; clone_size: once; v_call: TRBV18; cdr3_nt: TGTGCCAGCTCACCGGGGACAGGGTTCTCCTACGAGCAGTACTTC; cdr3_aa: CASSPGTGFSYEQYF
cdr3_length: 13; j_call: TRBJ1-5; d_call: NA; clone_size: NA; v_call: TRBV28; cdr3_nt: TGTGCCAGCAGTTTATTTCAGGGACAGCCCCAGCATTTT; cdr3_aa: CASSLFQGQPQHF
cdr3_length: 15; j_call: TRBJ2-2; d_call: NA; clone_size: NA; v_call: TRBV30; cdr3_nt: TGTGCCTGGAGTGGACCAGCGACGAACACCGGGGAGCTGTTTTTT; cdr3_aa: CAWSGPATNTGELFF
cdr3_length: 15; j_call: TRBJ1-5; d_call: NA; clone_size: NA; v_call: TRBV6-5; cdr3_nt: TGTGCCAGCAGTTCGGACAGACTGAGCAATCAGCCCCAGCATTTT; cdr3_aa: CASSSDRLSNQPQHF
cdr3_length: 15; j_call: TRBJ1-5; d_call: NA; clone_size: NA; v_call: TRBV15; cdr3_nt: TGTGCCACCCTCCCCTGGAGTCCGTCGGGTCAGCCCCAGCATTTT; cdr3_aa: CATLPWSPSGQPQHF
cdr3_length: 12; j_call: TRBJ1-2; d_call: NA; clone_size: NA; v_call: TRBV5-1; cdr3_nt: TGCGCCAGCCAAGGGGATGGCTATGGCTACACCTTC; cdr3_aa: CASQGDGYGYTF
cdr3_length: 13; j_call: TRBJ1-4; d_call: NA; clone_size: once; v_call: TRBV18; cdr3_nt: TGTGCCAGCTCCAGTCAGGGGAGGGAAAAACTGTTTTTT; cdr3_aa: CASSSQGREKLFF
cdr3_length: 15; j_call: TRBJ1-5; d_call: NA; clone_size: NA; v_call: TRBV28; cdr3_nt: TGTGCCAGCAGTTCCCGACGGTATAGCAATCAGCCCCAGCATTTT; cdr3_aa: CASSSRRYSNQPQHF
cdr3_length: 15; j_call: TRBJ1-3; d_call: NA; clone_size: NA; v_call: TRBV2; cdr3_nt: TGTGCCAGCAGACCGGGACTGAGCTCTGGAAACACCATATATTTT; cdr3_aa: CASRPGLSSGNTIYF